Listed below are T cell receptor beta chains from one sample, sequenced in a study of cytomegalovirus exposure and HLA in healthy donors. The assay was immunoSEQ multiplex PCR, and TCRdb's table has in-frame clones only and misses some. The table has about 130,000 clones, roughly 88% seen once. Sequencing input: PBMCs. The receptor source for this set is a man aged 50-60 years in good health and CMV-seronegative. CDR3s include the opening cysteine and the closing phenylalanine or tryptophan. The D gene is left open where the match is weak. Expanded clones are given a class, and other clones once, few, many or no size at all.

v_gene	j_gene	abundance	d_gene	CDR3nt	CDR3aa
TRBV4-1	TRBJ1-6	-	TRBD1	TGCGCCAGCAGCATAGAGGACAGGGGTAATTCACCCCTCCACTTT	CASSIEDRGNSPLHF
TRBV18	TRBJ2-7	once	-	TGTGCCAGCTCACCATCGGCTAGCTCCTACGAGCAGTACTTC	CASSPSASSYEQYF
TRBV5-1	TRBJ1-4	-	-	TGCGCCAGCAGCCCTACTGGACAGCTTCTGTTTTTT	CASSPTGQLLFF
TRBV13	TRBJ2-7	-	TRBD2	TGTGCCAGCAGCCAGCGGGGGGGCCGCGAGCAGTACTTC	CASSQRGGREQYF
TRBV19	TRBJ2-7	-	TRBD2	TGTGCCAGTGCTACAACCCCCCGGACTAGCGGGGGGCACTACGAGCAGTACTTC	CASATTPRTSGGHYEQYF
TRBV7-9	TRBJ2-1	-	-	TGTGTAGGGGCTGGGCGGGGCAATGAGCAGTTCTTC	CVGAGRGNEQFF
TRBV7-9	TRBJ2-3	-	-	TGTGCCAGCAGCACCCTACAGGGTACTGCAGATACGCAGTATTTT	CASSTLQGTADTQYF
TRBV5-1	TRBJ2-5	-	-	TGCGCCAGCAGCTTGGAACGGTCAGGGATCAACCAAGAGACCCAGTACTTC	CASSLERSGINQETQYF
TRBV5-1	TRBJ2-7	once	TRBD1	TGCGCCAGCAGCTATGACAGGGGCTACGAGCAGTACTTC	CASSYDRGYEQYF
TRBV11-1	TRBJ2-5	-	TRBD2	TGTGCCAGCAGCCGGGTAGCGGGGGGGAAAGAGACCCAGTACTTC	CASSRVAGGKETQYF
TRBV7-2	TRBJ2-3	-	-	TGTGCCAGCAGCTTATCAGTAGGGGCCACAGATACGCAGTATTTT	CASSLSVGATDTQYF
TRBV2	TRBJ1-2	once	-	TGTGCCAGCAGTGAACGGGCAGGGTATGGCTACACCTTC	CASSERAGYGYTF
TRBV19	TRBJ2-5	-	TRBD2	TGTGCCAGTAGTATCGAGGCTAGCGGGGGGGCCCAAGAGACCCAGTACTTC	CASSIEASGGAQETQYF
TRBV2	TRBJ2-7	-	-	TGTGCCAGCAGTGAGGCGGGCGGGCAGAGCTCCTACGAGCAGTACTTC	CASSEAGGQSSYEQYF
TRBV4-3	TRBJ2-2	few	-	TGCGCCAGCAGCCAAGCTTTCACCGGGGAGCTGTTTTTT	CASSQAFTGELFF
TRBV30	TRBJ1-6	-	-	TGTGCCTGGAGTCAGGACTATAATTCCCCCCTCCACTTT	CAWSQDYNSPLHF
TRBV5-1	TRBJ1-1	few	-	TGCGCCAGCAGCTTGGATTCGAGGACAGCCACAGAGTGGAACACTGAAGCTTTCTTT	CASSLDSRTATEWNTEAFF
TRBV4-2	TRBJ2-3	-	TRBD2	TGTGCCAGCAGCCAAGCTGTCGGAAGCGGGGGGTTGGCTGATACGCAGTATTTT	CASSQAVGSGGLADTQYF
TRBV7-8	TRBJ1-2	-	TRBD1	TGTGCCAGCAATTGGATCACAGGGGAGCACTATGGCTACACCTTC	CASNWITGEHYGYTF
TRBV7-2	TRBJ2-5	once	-	TGTGCCAGCAGCTTTCGATGGCGCGGAGAGACCCAGTACTTC	CASSFRWRGETQYF
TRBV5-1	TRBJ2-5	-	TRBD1	TGCGCCAGCAGCTTGTTTGGACAGGGGACGGCGGAGACCCAGTACTTC	CASSLFGQGTAETQYF
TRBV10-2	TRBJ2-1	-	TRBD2	TGCGCCAGCAGTGACGAGCTAGCGGGGGGTTACAATGAGCAGTTCTTC	CASSDELAGGYNEQFF
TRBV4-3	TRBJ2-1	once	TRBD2	TGCGCCAGCAGCCAAGATCTGAGGGACTACTCAGACAATGAGCAGTTCTTC	CASSQDLRDYSDNEQFF
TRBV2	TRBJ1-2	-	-	TGTGCCAGCAGTACGGGGGTTAATTGGTATGGCTACACCTTC	CASSTGVNWYGYTF
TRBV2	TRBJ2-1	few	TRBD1	TGTGCCAGCACCGGGACAGCTTACAATGAGCAGTTCTTC	CASTGTAYNEQFF
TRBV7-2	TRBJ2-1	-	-	TGTGCCAGCAGCCCTTGGCAAGACAATGAGCAGTTCTTC	CASSPWQDNEQFF
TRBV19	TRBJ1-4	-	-	TGTGCCAGTAGTATTTCGGGAACTAATGAAAAACTGTTTTTT	CASSISGTNEKLFF
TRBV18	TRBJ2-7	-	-	TGTGCCAGCTCACCTGAGCTCAGGGCAGACGGCTACGAGCAGTACTTC	CASSPELRADGYEQYF
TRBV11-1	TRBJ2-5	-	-	TGTGCCAGCAGCCCTAACAGGCAAGAGACCCAGTACTTC	CASSPNRQETQYF
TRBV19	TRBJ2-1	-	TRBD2	TGTGCCAGTAGTAGGGGTAGCGGGGGGGCAGGGTACAATGAGCAGTTCTTC	CASSRGSGGAGYNEQFF
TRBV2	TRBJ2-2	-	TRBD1	TGTGCCAGCAGCGAGAACAGGGGTGTAGGGGAGCTGTTTTTT	CASSENRGVGELFF
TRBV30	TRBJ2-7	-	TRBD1	TGTGCCTGGGGACAGGGCTCCTACGAGCAGTACTTC	CAWGQGSYEQYF
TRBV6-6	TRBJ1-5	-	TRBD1	TGTGCCAGCAGCCCACAGGGGGTCGGTAATCAGCCCCAGCATTTT	CASSPQGVGNQPQHF
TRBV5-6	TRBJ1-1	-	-	TGTGCCAGCAGCTTGGAAATCGGACAGCTAAACACTGAAGCTTTCTTT	CASSLEIGQLNTEAFF
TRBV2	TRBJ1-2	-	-	TGTGCCAGCACCGGGGACAACGAGTCCTATGGCTACACCTTC	CASTGDNESYGYTF
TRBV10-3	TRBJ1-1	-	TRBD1	TGTGCCATCAGTGACCCCGACAGGGGGCTCGCCAACACTGAAGCTTTCTTT	CAISDPDRGLANTEAFF
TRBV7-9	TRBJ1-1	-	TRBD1	TGTGCCAGCAGCCGGACAGGGGTAAGGACTGAAGCTTTCTTT	CASSRTGVRTEAFF
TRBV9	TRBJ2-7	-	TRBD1	TGTGCCAGCAGCGTAGCTTTGCTTGAGACAGGGGTAACCGAGCAGTACTTC	CASSVALLETGVTEQYF
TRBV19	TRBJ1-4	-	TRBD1	TGTGCCAGTAGAGGCAGGGGGGATGAAAAACTGTTTTTT	CASRGRGDEKLFF
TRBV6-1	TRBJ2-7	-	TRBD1	TGTGCCAGCAAGGGCAGGGGGCTTTACGAGCAGTACTTC	CASKGRGLYEQYF
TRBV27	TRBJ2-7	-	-	TGTGCCAGCAGTGACAGGATTTCCTACGAGCAGTACTTC	CASSDRISYEQYF
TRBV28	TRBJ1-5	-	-	TGTGCCAGCAGTTTATCCGTAAATCAGCCCCAGCATTTT	CASSLSVNQPQHF
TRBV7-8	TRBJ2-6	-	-	TGTGCCAGCAGCGATAGGGGTTCTGGGGCCAACGTCCTGACTTTC	CASSDRGSGANVLTF
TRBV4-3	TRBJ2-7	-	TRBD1	TGCGCCAGCAGCCAGGACAGGGTGGGGCCCTACGAGCAGTACTTC	CASSQDRVGPYEQYF
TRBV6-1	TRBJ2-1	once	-	TGTGCCAGCAGTGACCGCCACAGGGAGCAGTTCTTC	CASSDRHREQFF
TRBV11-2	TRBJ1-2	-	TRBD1	TGTGCCACCCAGGGGGCTGAAGGCTACACCTTC	CATQGAEGYTF
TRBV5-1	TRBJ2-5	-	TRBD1	TGCGCCAGCAGCAACCCCACAGGGGGTGAGACCCAGTACTTC	CASSNPTGGETQYF
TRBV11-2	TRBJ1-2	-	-	TGTGCCAGCAGCCCGGACCGCCTCACCAGGGACACCTTC	CASSPDRLTRDTF
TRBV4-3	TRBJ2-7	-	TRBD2	TGCGCCAGCAGCCAAGATCTAGCGGGGGACTACGAGCAGTACTTC	CASSQDLAGDYEQYF
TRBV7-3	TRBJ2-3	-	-	TGTGCCAGCAGCCCCGGGACTAGCACAGATACGCAGTATTTT	CASSPGTSTDTQYF
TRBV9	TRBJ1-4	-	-	TGTGCCAGCAGCGTACAGGGATGGGATGAAAAACTGTTTTTT	CASSVQGWDEKLFF
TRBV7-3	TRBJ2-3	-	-	TGTGCCAGCAGCTTGGGGGGGGGCGTCACAGATACGCAGTATTTT	CASSLGGGVTDTQYF
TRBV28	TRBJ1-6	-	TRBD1	TGTGCCAGCAGTTCATACCCTCTTACAGGGGAACGTAATTCACCCCTCCACTTT	CASSSYPLTGERNSPLHF
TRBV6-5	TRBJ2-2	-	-	TGTGCCAGCAGTTACGGGGCCAACCGTAACACCGGGGAGCTGTTTTTT	CASSYGANRNTGELFF
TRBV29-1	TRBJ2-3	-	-	TGCAGCGTTGATAGGGGGACAGATACGCAGTATTTT	CSVDRGTDTQYF
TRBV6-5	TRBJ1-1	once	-	TGTGCCAGCAGACCGACAGGAACCACTGAAGCTTTCTTT	CASRPTGTTEAFF
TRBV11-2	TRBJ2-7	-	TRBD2	TGTGCCAGCAGCTTAGCCCCTAGCGGGGGGGGAGTTAACTACGAGCAGTACTTC	CASSLAPSGGGVNYEQYF